The 15 T cell receptor beta chains listed next were all sequenced from one sample in a study of PD-L1 blockade in urothelial cancer. TCRdb's table, derived via immunoSEQ multiplex PCR, lists solely in-frame clones and lacks some. The table has some 79,000 clones, roughly 80% seen once. The sequencing used PBMCs, collected around atezolizumab (anti-PD-L1) treatment. The origin of the receptors is a man in his sixties or seventies with urothelial cancer.

The CDR3 loop is CASRRTGNTEAFF. The CDR3 nucleotides read TGTGCCAGCAGGCGGACAGGGAACACTGAAGCTTTCTTT. This chain connects TRBV4-2 to TRBJ1-1; TRBD1 aligns across 7 bases. V dropped 6 bases and J dropped 1; count of bases not matched to a gene: 2. This CDR3 has 13 residues. Germline V gene sequence: CDR1 LGHNA, CDR2 YNFKEQ.

This clone was counted many times. J is TRBJ1-1 and V is TRBV5-6; D possibly corresponds to TRBD1 (5 bases). Trimming shortened V by 4 bases and J by 10 bases, and 11 bases separated the two germline ends. The CDR3 runs 11 residues. The germline gives CDR1 SGHDT, CDR2 YYEEEE. CDR3 bases: TGTGCCAGCAGCACAGGTTTGACAGCTTTCTTT. Translated, it gives CASSTGLTAFF.

The chain recombines TRBV7-9 with TRBJ2-1; 13 nucleotides line up with TRBD2. The CDR3 has 18 amino acids. V trimming: 3 bases; J trimming: 0 bases; junction bases outside the gene matches: 5. Germline CDR1 reads SEHNR; CDR2 reads FQNEAQ (reference sequence). This chain's CDR3 is CASSFRLAGGSSYNEQFF. The CDR3 DNA reads TGTGCCAGCAGCTTTAGACTAGCGGGGGGCAGCTCCTACAATGAGCAGTTCTTC.

V gene TRBV4-3 combines with J gene TRBJ2-7; 9 bases line up with TRBD2. Germline V gene data show CDR1 as LGHNA and CDR2 as YSLEER. CDR3 length: 16 residues. V shed 3 bases and J 4 bases; nucleotides not matched to a gene: 10. DNA of the CDR3: TGCGCCAGCAGCCAGGGGGTAGCGGGAGCTGGATACGAGCAGTACTTC. This codes for CASSQGVAGAGYEQYF.

This clone was found a few times. V is TRBV6-1 and J is TRBJ1-2; 9 bases are shared with TRBD1. The germline V gene has CDR1 MNHNS and CDR2 SASEGT. The ends lost 3 bases at V and 5 bases at J; junction bases unmatched: 7. This CDR3 contains 15 residues. The CDR3 sequence is CASSDGTGRGYGYTF. The CDR3, as DNA: TGTGCCAGCAGTGATGGGACAGGGAGAGGTTATGGCTACACCTTC.

V is TRBV9 and J is TRBJ2-7; D is possibly TRBD1 (5 bases). Germline loops: CDR1 SGDLS, CDR2 YYNGEE. This CDR3 is 14 amino acids long. Trimming pared 4 bases from V and 3 bases from J, leaving 14 bases between. The CDR3 loop is CASSPAMQGYEQYF. CDR3 nucleotides: TGTGCCAGCAGCCCCGCCATGCAGGGCTACGAGCAGTACTTC. The whole variable domain, filled in from reference TRBV9 and TRBJ2-7, reads DSGVTQTPKHLITATGQRVTLRCSPRSGDLSVYWYQQSLDQGLQFLIQYYNGEERAKGNILERFSAQQFPDLHSELNLSSLELGDSALYFCASSPAMQGYEQYFGPGTRLTVT.

The chain joins TRBV19 to TRBJ1-5, with TRBD1 matching over 7 bases. With V trimmed by 0 bases and J by 4 bases, 9 bases remained unmatched. CDR1 and CDR2 from the germline V gene are LNHDA and SQIVND (reference sequence). There are 17 residues in the CDR3. DNA for the CDR3: TGTGCCAGTAGTATAGAGACGGGACAGTTTACGAATCAGCCCCAGCATTTT. This gives the protein CASSIETGQFTNQPQHF.

This sequence joins TRBV28 and TRBJ2-2, with 8 bases that match TRBD1. The J segment lost 6 bases and the V segment lost 6 bases, leaving 9 bases of the junction unmatched. Germline V gene lookup returns CDR1 MDHEN and CDR2 SYDVKM. This CDR3 spans 15 amino acids. The chain's CDR3 is CASRGGQGRAGELFF. The CDR3 region has the DNA TGTGCCAGCAGGGGCGGACAGGGTCGGGCCGGGGAGCTGTTTTTT.

The chain is built from TRBV27 and TRBJ1-2, with D hard to call. There are 14 residues in the CDR3. Deletions cut 0 bases from V and 4 bases from J, with 9 bases between. The germline CDR1 and CDR2 sequences are MNHEY and SMNVEV (reference sequence). The CDR3 region is CASSLSTGGYGYTF. The DNA for the CDR3 is TGTGCCAGCAGTTTATCGACGGGTGGCTATGGCTACACCTTC.

The rearrangement uses TRBV9 and TRBJ1-6; tentative D call: TRBD1 (6 bases). The ends were cut back, 0 bases at V and 10 bases at J, with 17 bases in the middle. The CDR3 runs 16 residues. CDR1 SGDLS and CDR2 YYNGEE come from the germline V gene. The CDR3 bases are TGTGCCAGCAGCGTAGGAGGTTCCGCAGGGGACTCACCCCTCCACTTT. Translating it yields CASSVGGSAGDSPLHF.

CDR3 nucleotide sequence: TGTGCCAGCAGTGATTGGACAGGAGGGGGGCAAGAGACCCAGTACTTC. The encoded protein is CASSDWTGGGQETQYF. The V gene is TRBV2, the J gene TRBJ2-5, with D perhaps matching TRBD1 (7 bases). The germline V gene encodes CDR1 SNHLY and CDR2 FYNNEI. The ends were cut back, 3 bases at V and 2 bases at J, with 16 bases in the middle. The CDR3 totals 16 residues.

In DNA form, the CDR3 reads TGTGCCAGCAGCTTAAGACAGTCCTACGAGCAGTACTTC. It translates to CASSLRQSYEQYF. The chain couples TRBV5-4 to TRBJ2-7; D is perhaps TRBD1 (5 bases). Trimming removed 2 bases at V and 1 base at J, with 7 bases between. Germline loops: CDR1 SGHNT, CDR2 YYREEE (reference sequence). The CDR3 contains 13 residues.

The chain joins TRBV11-2 to TRBJ2-1; D not resolved. Germline V gene lookup returns CDR1 SGHAT and CDR2 FQNNGV. The CDR3 length is 14 residues. Trimming pared 4 bases from V and 2 bases from J, leaving 9 bases between. CDR3 sequence: CASSSSGPYNEQFF. The CDR3 DNA sequence: TGTGCCAGCAGCTCGAGTGGTCCCTACAATGAGCAGTTCTTC.

DNA of the CDR3: TGTGCCAGCAGAAGGGACCGGGGGACGGGCAGCGGCTACACCTTC. Residues: CASRRDRGTGSGYTF. The J gene is TRBJ1-2, the V gene TRBV6-6; TRBD1 might be the D (5 bases). Germline-derived CDR1 and CDR2 are MNHNY and SVGAGI (reference sequence). Trimming shortened V by 6 bases and J by 8 bases, and 22 bases separated the two germline ends. The CDR3 consists of 15 residues.

This chain uses TRBV6-8 with TRBJ1-5; no clear D. This CDR3 comprises 11 residues. CDR1 is MNHGY and CDR2 is SAAAGT in the germline V gene. The CDR3 bases are TGTGCGGCCTACGGGAATCAGCCCCAGCATTTT. The encoded protein is CAAYGNQPQHF.